This T cell receptor (beta chain) was captured in a study of radiation and T cells in renal cell carcinoma. Study-level points and caveats: In blood, top tumor clones expanded by 2 weeks, shrinking by 4.

Data came from immunoSEQ multiplex PCR; TCRdb stores just in-frame clones and leaves some out. The table lists about 170,000 clones, approximately 90% of them singletons. On this clone itself: The antigen is undetermined.

As for time point: blood 4 weeks post-SBRT, at nephrectomy. As for treatment: 15 Gy SBRT to primary tumor, nephrectomy 4 weeks later. Blood was sampled at baseline, 2 weeks and 4 weeks after SBRT. The patient's renal cell carcinoma had clear cell pathology. The TCR was taken from a woman aged 45 to 65 with renal cell carcinoma. The sample in question was blood, obtained from a patient whose treatment included radiotherapy and nephrectomy.

CDR3 sequence: CASSTPGQTNEKLFF. Here the CDR3 DNA reads TGTGCCAGTAGTACCCCGGGACAGACAAATGAAAAACTGTTTTTT. The chain combines TRBV19 with TRBJ1-4; 7 bases are shared with TRBD1. V trimming: 4 bases; J trimming: 5 bases; junction bases outside the gene matches: 7. The CDR3 is 15 residues long. The V gene's germline CDR1 is LNHDA and CDR2 SQIVND (reference sequence). Full variable domain (outside the CDR3, taken from reference TRBV19 and TRBJ1-4): DGGITQSPKYLFRKEGQNVTLSCEQNLNHDAMYWYRQDPGQGLRLIYYSQIVNDFQKGDIAEGYSVSREKKESFPLTVTSAQKNPTAFYLCASSTPGQTNEKLFFGSGTQLSVL.